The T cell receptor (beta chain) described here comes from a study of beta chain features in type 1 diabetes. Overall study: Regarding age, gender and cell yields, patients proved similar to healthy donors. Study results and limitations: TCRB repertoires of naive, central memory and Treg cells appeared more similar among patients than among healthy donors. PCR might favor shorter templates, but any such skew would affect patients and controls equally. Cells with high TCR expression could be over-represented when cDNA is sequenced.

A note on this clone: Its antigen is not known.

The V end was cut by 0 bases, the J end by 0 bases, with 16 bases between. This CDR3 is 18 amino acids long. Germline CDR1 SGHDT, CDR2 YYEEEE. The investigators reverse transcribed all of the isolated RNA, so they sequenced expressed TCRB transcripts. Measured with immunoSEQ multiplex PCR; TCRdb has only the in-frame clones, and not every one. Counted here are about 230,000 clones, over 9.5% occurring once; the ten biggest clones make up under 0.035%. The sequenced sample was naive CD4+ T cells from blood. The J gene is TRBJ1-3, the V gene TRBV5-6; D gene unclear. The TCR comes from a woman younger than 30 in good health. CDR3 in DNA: TGTGCCAGCAGCTTGGCCGGGGTCCTTCGGAGCTCTGGAAACACCATATATTTT. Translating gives CASSLAGVLRSSGNTIYF. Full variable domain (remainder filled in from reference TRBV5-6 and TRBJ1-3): DAGVTQSPTHLIKTRGQQVTLRCSPKSGHDTVSWYQQALGQGPQFIFQYYEEEERQRGNFPDRFSGHQFPNYSSELNVNALLLGDSALYLCASSLAGVLRSSGNTIYFGEGSWLTVV.